Below are 24 T cell receptor beta chains sequenced from a single sample in a study of regulatory T cells in long-lasting Graves disease. Arm-PCR of CDR3 regions with iRepertoire HTBI primers generated TCR beta libraries. TCRdb redid the calling of the multiplex PCR reads with MiXCR, one entry per CDR3 protein. The sample has fewer than 450,000 distinct CDR3 sequences, around a quarter seen once. The time point here: persistent/refractory GD, antithyroid drugs over 5 years with positive TRAb. RNA extracted from PBMCs served as the sequencing template. This material consisted of peripheral blood mononuclear cells (PBMCs), taken when the disease was refractory, from a patient treated with antithyroid drugs. All receptors derive from a female donor with Graves disease.

The V and J genes are TRBV18 and TRBJ1-1; 8 bases match TRBD1. Trimming removed 3 bases from V and 6 bases from J; junction bases left unmatched: 9. The CDR3 is 15 residues long. Germline loops: CDR1 KGHSH, CDR2 LQKENI. Written as DNA, the CDR3 is TGTGCCAGCTCACCCTCGGGACAGGCCTCCCCTGAAGCTTTCTTT. This codes for CASSPSGQASPEAFF.

This clonotype showed up just a few times. The chain employs TRBV5-1 and TRBJ1-6; TRBD1 matches at 8 bases. With V trimmed by 2 bases and J by 10 bases, 8 bases remained unmatched. Germline V gene data show CDR1 as SGHRS and CDR2 as YFSETQ. This CDR3 contains 15 residues. The CDR3 DNA is TGCGCCAGCAGCTTAAGACAGGGGTTGGGCTCACCCCTCCACTTT. Its translation: CASSLRQGLGSPLHF.

This clonotype was recorded at least ten times. The chain is built from TRBV7-3 and TRBJ2-7, with 13 positions matching TRBD2. The germline V gene has CDR1 SGHTA and CDR2 FQGTGA. The CDR3 spans 17 residues. V was clipped by 6 bases and J by 3 bases; unmatched bases: 11. The CDR3 reads CASRRPGLAGPNYEQYF. The CDR3 coding sequence is TGTGCCAGCAGACGCCCGGGACTAGCGGGACCAAACTACGAGCAGTACTTC.

The chain is built from TRBV10-3 and TRBJ1-2; no firm D call. The germline gives CDR1 ENHRY, CDR2 SYGVKD. The CDR3 covers 16 residues. V dropped 8 bases and J dropped 2 bases, with 21 bases sitting between them. The CDR3 is CAIPFSIMGSNYGYTF. The CDR3, as DNA: TGTGCCATCCCGTTTTCTATAATGGGGTCGAACTATGGCTACACCTTC.

This clonotype was recorded at least ten times. The chain has TRBV5-5 and TRBJ2-7, with D tentatively TRBD2 (5 bases). Germline V gives CDR1 SGHKS, CDR2 YYEKEE (reference sequence). Trimming left V 5 bases short and J 3 bases short, with 9 bases between. This CDR3 comprises 12 residues. CDR3 loop: CASSFEGYEQYF. The CDR3 bases are TGTGCCAGCAGTTTCGAGGGCTACGAGCAGTACTTC.

There are a few counts of this clonotype. The CDR3 DNA reads as TGCAGTGCTAGATTGGACCCCCTGAGCGGAACCCAGTACTTC. Translated, it gives CSARLDPLSGTQYF. The rearrangement links TRBV20-1 to TRBJ2-5; a weak D match, TRBD2 (5 bases). CDR3 length: 14 amino acids. CDR1 and CDR2 from the germline V gene are DFQATT and SNEGSKA (reference sequence). V dropped 2 bases and J dropped 8 bases, with 18 bases sitting between them.

The V gene is TRBV7-8, the J gene TRBJ1-4, with D possibly matching TRBD1 (5 bases). CDR3 length equals 15 residues. The V end was cut by 5 bases, the J end by 8 bases, with 18 bases between. The V gene's germline CDR1 is SGHVS and CDR2 FQNEAQ. The CDR3 bases are TGTGCCAGCAGCGCCACAGGATCATCAGGCGAAAAACTGTTTTTT. Residues: CASSATGSSGEKLFF.

For this clonotype: This may be a read error, as it is one base from a much larger clone. The chain links TRBV12-3 or TRBV12-4 to TRBJ2-7; D is unresolved. This CDR3 has 12 residues. The CDR3: CASSQISYERYF. CDR3 in DNA: TGTGCCAGCAGCCAGATCAGCTACGAGCGGTACTTC.

This clonotype was seen a few times. This chain joins TRBV5-8 and TRBJ1-4; 7 positions agree with TRBD1. The ends lost 5 bases at V and 7 bases at J; junction bases unmatched: 8. This CDR3 comprises 14 residues. The V gene's germline CDR1 is SGHTS and CDR2 YDEGEE. In DNA form, the CDR3 reads TGTGCCAGCAGAAGAAGACAGGGCGGTGAAAAACTGTTTTTT. This encodes CASRRRQGGEKLFF. The full variable domain, its missing parts supplied by reference TRBV5-8 and TRBJ1-4, is EAGVTQSPTHLIKTRGQQATLRCSPISGHTSVYWYQQALGLGLQFLLWYDEGEERNRGNFPPRFSGRQFPNYSSELNVNALELEDSALYLCASRRRQGGEKLFFGSGTQLSVL.

The V call is TRBV4-1, the J call TRBJ2-5; 7 nucleotides match TRBD1. The CDR3 has 15 amino acids. The germline CDR1 and CDR2 sequences are MGHRA and YSYEKL. The V and J ends lost 0 bases and 2 bases, in that order; junction bases with no gene match: 3. CDR3 DNA: TGCGCCAGCAGCCAAGATCAGGGGGTACAAGAGACCCAGTACTTC. It encodes CASSQDQGVQETQYF.

This clonotype was observed once. The chain employs TRBV4-2 and TRBJ1-4; D perhaps matches TRBD1 (5 bases). V lost 0 bases to trimming and J lost 7 bases, with 9 bases between them. The V gene's germline CDR1 is LGHNA and CDR2 YNFKEQ. The CDR3 has 14 amino acids. The CDR3 DNA follows: TGTGCCAGCAGCCAAGATTTCGGGGCTGAAAAACTGTTTTTT. Amino acid sequence: CASSQDFGAEKLFF.

This clonotype was counted between two and nine times. The chain employs TRBV20-1 and TRBJ2-7; D is unresolved. Germline V CDR1 and CDR2: DFQATT, SNEGSKA (reference sequence). The CDR3 runs 13 residues. V lost 1 base, J lost 1 base, and 8 bases lay in between. CDR3 DNA: TGCAGTGCTAGAGTGTTGGGTTCCTACGAGCAGTACTTC. Its protein is CSARVLGSYEQYF.

This clonotype was recorded many times. V gene TRBV27 combines with J gene TRBJ1-1; D unresolved. CDR3 size: 16 residues. V was pared by 5 bases and J by 5 bases, with 21 bases between. The germline gives CDR1 MNHEY, CDR2 SMNVEV (reference sequence). The chain's CDR3 is CASSTLSDTGRTEAFF. The CDR3 coding sequence is TGTGCCAGCAGTACCCTCTCCGACACCGGGCGGACTGAAGCTTTCTTT.

V gene TRBV5-1 combines with J gene TRBJ2-1; a possible D gene is TRBD2 (5 bases). V shed 1 base and J shed 0 bases, with 20 bases lying between them. CDR3 size: 19 residues. The germline V gene has CDR1 SGHRS and CDR2 YFSETQ. The CDR3 DNA reads as TGCGCCAGCAGCTTGTTCGAGCGTGAGGGTAGAGGCTCCTACAATGAGCAGTTCTTC. Translated, it gives CASSLFEREGRGSYNEQFF.

The chain combines TRBV6-2 or TRBV6-3 with TRBJ2-4, with D hard to call. V was pared by 3 bases and J by 1 base, with 16 bases between. The CDR3 is 17 residues long. Germline V lookup: CDR1 MNHEY, CDR2 SVGEGT. The chain's CDR3 is CASSYVSASTAKNIQYF. The CDR3 DNA follows: TGTGCCAGCAGTTATGTGTCAGCTAGTACGGCCAAAAACATTCAGTACTTC.

There are many counts of this clonotype. The CDR3 DNA reads as TGTGCCAGCAGGAGGACAGGGTTTGCTGAAGCTTTCTTT. It yields the protein CASRRTGFAEAFF. The V and J genes are TRBV6-1 and TRBJ1-1; 8 nucleotides align to TRBD1. This CDR3 is 13 amino acids long. Per germline, CDR1 MNHNS and CDR2 SASEGT. Trimming took 6 bases from V and 6 from J; bases not matched to a gene: 6.

The V and J genes are TRBV28 and TRBJ1-5; perhaps TRBD1 as D (6 bases). Trimming left V 6 bases short and J 2 bases short, with 11 bases between. There are 14 residues in the CDR3. The germline V gene has CDR1 MDHEN and CDR2 SYDVKM. The CDR3 loop is CASRPGVRNQPQHF. CDR3 DNA: TGTGCCAGCAGACCAGGGGTTCGCAATCAGCCCCAGCATTTT.

This clonotype came up a few times. This rearrangement joins TRBV10-3 to TRBJ2-7, with 10 bases fitting TRBD1. V shed 6 bases, J shed 5 bases, and the junction held 4 bases outside the gene matches. CDR3 length: 13 residues. Per the germline V gene, CDR1 is ENHRY and CDR2 is SYGVKD. The CDR3 nucleotides read TGTGCCATCAGGGGACAGGGGCGGAACGAGCAGTACTTC. The encoded protein is CAIRGQGRNEQYF.

This clonotype came up many times. This rearrangement joins TRBV7-8 to TRBJ2-5; D call uncertain. V was cut by 0 bases and J by 5 bases, with 7 bases left in between. CDR3 length: 13 amino acids. In germline, CDR1 is SGHVS, CDR2 FQNEAQ. The CDR3 sequence is CASSLAIGETQYF. CDR3 DNA: TGTGCCAGCAGCTTAGCCATCGGGGAGACCCAGTACTTC.

Concerning this clonotype: With a much larger clone just one base away, this may be a read error. The chain couples TRBV28 to TRBJ1-1; TRBD1 is a possible D gene (5 bases). The CDR3 is 13 amino acids. V was clipped by 10 bases and J by 1 base, with 13 bases between them. Germline-derived CDR1 and CDR2 are MDHEN and SYDVKM. For the CDR3, the DNA is TGTGCCACCACCCGGGGCAGGAACACTGAAGCTTTCTTT. The encoded protein is CATTRGRNTEAFF.

This clonotype has a count of ten or more. This rearrangement joins TRBV20-1 to TRBJ1-5; tentative D call: TRBD1 (5 bases). CDR3 length: 13 amino acids. In germline, CDR1 is DFQATT, CDR2 SNEGSKA (reference sequence). Trimming left V 6 bases short and J 2 bases short, with 11 bases between. The CDR3 nucleotides read TGCAGTGCCTCGACAGAAGGCAATCAGCCCCAGCATTTT. Protein sequence: CSASTEGNQPQHF.

This clonotype came up a few times. The chain couples TRBV20-1 to TRBJ1-5; D gene ambiguous. V lost 3 bases and J lost 4, with 13 bases in between. CDR3 size: 14 residues. Germline loops: CDR1 DFQATT, CDR2 SNEGSKA (reference sequence). CDR3 amino acids: CSASIGSSNQPQHF. The CDR3 DNA is TGCAGTGCTAGTATCGGCAGCTCAAATCAGCCCCAGCATTTT.

The chain joins TRBV12-3 or TRBV12-4 to TRBJ2-2; TRBD1 or TRBD2 may be the D gene (6 bases each). The germline V and J ends were trimmed by 7 bases and 4 bases, with 19 bases remaining between them. The CDR3 contains 16 residues. DNA for the CDR3: TGTGCCAGCATCCCCAACGGGGGCCTAATCACCGGGGAGCTGTTTTTT. Translation gives CASIPNGGLITGELFF.

Comment on this clonotype: In this CDR3 the conserved last residue, phenylalanine or tryptophan, is missing, so a read error is likely. This chain links TRBV12-3 or TRBV12-4 with TRBJ2-7; TRBD2 matches 9 bases. The CDR3 sequence is 14 residues long. J lost 5 bases, V lost 6 bases, and 8 bases had no gene match. The CDR3: CASRKGGLADEQYL. The CDR3 DNA follows: TGTGCCAGCAGGAAAGGGGGACTAGCTGACGAGCAGTACCTC.